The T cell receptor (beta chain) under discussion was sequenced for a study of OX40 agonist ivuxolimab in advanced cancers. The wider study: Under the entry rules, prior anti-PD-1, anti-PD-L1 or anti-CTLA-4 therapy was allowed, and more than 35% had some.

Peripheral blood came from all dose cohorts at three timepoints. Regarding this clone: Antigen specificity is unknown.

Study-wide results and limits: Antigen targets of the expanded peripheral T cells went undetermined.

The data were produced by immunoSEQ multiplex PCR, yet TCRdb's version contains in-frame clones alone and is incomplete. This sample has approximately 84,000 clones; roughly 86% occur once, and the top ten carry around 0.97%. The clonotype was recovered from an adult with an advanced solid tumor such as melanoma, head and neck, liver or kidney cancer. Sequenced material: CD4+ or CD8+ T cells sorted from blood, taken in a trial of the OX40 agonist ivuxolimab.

The CDR3 sequence: CASRMDSMNTEAFF. Written as DNA, the CDR3 is TGTGCCAGCAGGATGGACTCCATGAACACTGAAGCTTTCTTT. The chain employs TRBV2 and TRBJ1-1; D gene ambiguous. The CDR3 totals 14 residues. CDR1 is SNHLY, CDR2 FYNNEI, per germline. Trimming removed 6 bases at V and 0 bases at J, with 11 bases between.